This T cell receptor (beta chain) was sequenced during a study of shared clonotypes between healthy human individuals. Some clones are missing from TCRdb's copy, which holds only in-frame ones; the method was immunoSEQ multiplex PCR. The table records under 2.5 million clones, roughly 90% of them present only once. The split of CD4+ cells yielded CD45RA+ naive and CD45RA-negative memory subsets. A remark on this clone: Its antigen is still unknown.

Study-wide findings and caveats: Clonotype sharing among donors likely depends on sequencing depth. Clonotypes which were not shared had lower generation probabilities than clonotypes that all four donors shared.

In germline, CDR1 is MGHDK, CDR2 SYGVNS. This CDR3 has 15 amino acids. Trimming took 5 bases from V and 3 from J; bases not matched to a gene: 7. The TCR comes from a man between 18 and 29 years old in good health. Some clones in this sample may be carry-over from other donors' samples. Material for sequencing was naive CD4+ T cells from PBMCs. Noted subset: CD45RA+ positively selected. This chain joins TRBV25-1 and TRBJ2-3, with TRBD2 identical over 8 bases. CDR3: CASSQGTSRTDTQYF. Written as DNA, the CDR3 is TGTGCCAGCAGTCAAGGGACTAGTAGAACAGATACGCAGTATTTT.